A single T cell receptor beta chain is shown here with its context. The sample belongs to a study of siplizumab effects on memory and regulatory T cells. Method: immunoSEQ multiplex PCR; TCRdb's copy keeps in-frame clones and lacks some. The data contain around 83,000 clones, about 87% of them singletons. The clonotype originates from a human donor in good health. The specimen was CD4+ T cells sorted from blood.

CDR3 region: CASSLGLAGSINEQFF. DNA of the CDR3: TGCGCCAGCAGCTTGGGCCTAGCGGGATCTATCAATGAGCAGTTCTTC. The V call is TRBV5-1, the J call TRBJ2-1, with 9 bases fitting TRBD2. The CDR3 runs to 16 residues. The junction had 7 bases not matched to a gene; V was cut back by 0 bases and J by 6 bases. Germline V gene data show CDR1 as SGHRS and CDR2 as YFSETQ. The whole variable domain, remainder taken from reference TRBV5-1 and TRBJ2-1, is KAGVTQTPRYLIKTRGQQVTLSCSPISGHRSVSWYQQTPGQGLQFLFEYFSETQRNKGNFPGRFSGRQFSNSRSEMNVSTLELGDSALYLCASSLGLAGSINEQFFGPGTRLTVL.